Listed below are T cell receptor beta chains from one sample, sequenced in a study of T cells in Graves' hyperthyroidism and ophthalmopathy. A single record per CDR3 protein comes from TCRdb applying MiXCR to the multiplex PCR reads. This sample has some 350,000 distinct CDR3 sequences, with about a fifth found just once. The sample comprised blood. These receptors originate from a woman under 30 with Graves' hyperthyroidism. Both conserved end residues are trimmed from each CDR3. The order of the fields is clone size, J gene, V gene, CDR3 protein. Not every row has a clone size; where given, it reads once, few, many or a size class.

>many|TRBJ2-7|TRBV7-8
ASSFGDIRYEQY
>.|TRBJ2-2|TRBV6-2/TRBV6-3
ASRAPRGADTGELF
>many|TRBJ2-7|TRBV12-3/TRBV12-4
ASSSLGQGREQY
>many|TRBJ2-7|TRBV6-5
ASFYDKQY
>many|TRBJ1-1|TRBV4-1
ASSHAVLRHTEAF
>.|TRBJ2-7|TRBV7-3
ASSLQRGSEQY
>many|TRBJ2-5|TRBV2
ASSPWGLAEQETQY
>many|TRBJ1-1|TRBV28
ASSLFPRAGGNTEAF
>.|TRBJ2-7|TRBV6-1
ASKKTHSGTGPYEQY
>.|TRBJ1-3|TRBV9
ASSVGDTGAGNTIY
>many|TRBJ1-6|TRBV6-4
ASKTGVIREGSYNSPLH
>many|TRBJ1-1|TRBV25-1
ASRPGGGDTEAF
>few|TRBJ2-7|TRBV29-1
SVEIPAGAFDEQY
>many|TRBJ1-3|TRBV2
ASKGQTGNTIY
>many|TRBJ1-1|TRBV6-5
ASSSVTATMNTEAF
>many|TRBJ1-2|TRBV15
ATSRDLMGGYT
>many|TRBJ2-3|TRBV11-2
ASSLGMGDTQY
>many|TRBJ1-5|TRBV24-1
ATSAEKYQPQH
>many|TRBJ2-5|TRBV6-1
ASIDGKGGEETQY
>.|TRBJ2-3|TRBV5-1
ASSLETSGLIDTQY
>many|TRBJ1-3|TRBV10-3
ATRTLGNTIY
>.|TRBJ2-5|TRBV7-8
ASSASRAGTQY
>.|TRBJ2-5|TRBV6-1
ASTGVSQETQY
>many|TRBJ1-1|TRBV12-5
ASGLGYYRGLDTEAF